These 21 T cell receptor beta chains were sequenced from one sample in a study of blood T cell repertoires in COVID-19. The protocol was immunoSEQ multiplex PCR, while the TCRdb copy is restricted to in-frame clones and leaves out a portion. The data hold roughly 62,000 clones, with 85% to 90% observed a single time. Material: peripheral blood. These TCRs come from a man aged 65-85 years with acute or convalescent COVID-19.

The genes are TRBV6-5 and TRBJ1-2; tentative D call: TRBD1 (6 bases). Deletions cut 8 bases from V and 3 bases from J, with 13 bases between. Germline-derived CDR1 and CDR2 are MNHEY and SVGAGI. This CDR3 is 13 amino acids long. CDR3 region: CASVYRAHYGYTF. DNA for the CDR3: TGTGCCAGCGTATACAGGGCCCACTATGGCTACACCTTC.

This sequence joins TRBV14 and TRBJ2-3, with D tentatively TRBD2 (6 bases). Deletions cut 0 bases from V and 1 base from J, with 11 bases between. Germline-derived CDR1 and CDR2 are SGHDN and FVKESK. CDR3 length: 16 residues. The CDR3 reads CASSQDRGLGTDTQYF. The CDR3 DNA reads TGTGCCAGCAGCCAAGATCGGGGACTTGGCACAGATACGCAGTATTTT.

CDR3 bases: TGTGCCAGCACCGGACTAGCGGGGGGAGAGACCCAGTACTTC. This codes for CASTGLAGGETQYF. The chain uses TRBV3-1 (or the pseudogene TRBV3-2) and TRBJ2-5; TRBD2 aligns across 14 bases. The CDR3 has 14 residues. V dropped 7 bases and J dropped 4; count of bases not matched to a gene: 2. Germline-derived CDR1 and CDR2 are LGHDT and YNNKEL (reference sequence).

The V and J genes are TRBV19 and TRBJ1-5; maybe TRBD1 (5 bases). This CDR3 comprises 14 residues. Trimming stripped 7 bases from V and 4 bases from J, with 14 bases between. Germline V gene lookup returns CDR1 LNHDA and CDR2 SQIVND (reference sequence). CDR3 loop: CASTIVGGNQPQHF. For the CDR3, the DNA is TGTGCCAGTACCATCGTGGGGGGAAATCAGCCCCAGCATTTT.

The CDR3 loop reads CASSPFGGSGETQYF. CDR3 DNA sequence: TGTGCCAGCAGCCCCTTCGGGGGGAGTGGAGAGACCCAGTACTTC. The V gene is TRBV11-3, the J gene TRBJ2-5; TRBD2 agrees at 7 bases. The V and J ends lost 5 bases and 4 bases, in that order; junction bases with no gene match: 10. CDR1 is SGHNT, CDR2 YENEEA, per germline. The CDR3 contains 15 residues.

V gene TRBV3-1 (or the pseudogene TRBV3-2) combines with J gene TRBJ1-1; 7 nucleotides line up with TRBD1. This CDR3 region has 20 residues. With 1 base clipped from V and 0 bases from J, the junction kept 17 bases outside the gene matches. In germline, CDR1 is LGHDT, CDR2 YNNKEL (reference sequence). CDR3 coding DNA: TGTGCCAGCAGCCAAGTTCTAAGGGGGCGGCGGGGTAATCTGAACACTGAAGCTTTCTTT. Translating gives CASSQVLRGRRGNLNTEAFF.

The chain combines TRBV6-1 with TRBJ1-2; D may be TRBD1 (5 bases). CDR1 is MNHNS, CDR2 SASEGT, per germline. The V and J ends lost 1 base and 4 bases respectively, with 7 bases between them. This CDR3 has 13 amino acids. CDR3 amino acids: CASSEGQFYGYTF. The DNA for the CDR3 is TGTGCCAGCAGTGAAGGACAGTTCTATGGCTACACCTTC.

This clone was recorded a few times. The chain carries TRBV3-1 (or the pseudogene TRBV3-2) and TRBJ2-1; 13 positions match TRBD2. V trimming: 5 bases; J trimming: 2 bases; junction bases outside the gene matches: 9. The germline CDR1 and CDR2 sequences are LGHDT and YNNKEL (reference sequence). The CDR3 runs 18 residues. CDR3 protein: CASSGLAGVTGAYNEQFF. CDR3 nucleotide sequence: TGTGCCAGCAGCGGACTAGCGGGAGTGACCGGGGCCTACAATGAGCAGTTCTTC.

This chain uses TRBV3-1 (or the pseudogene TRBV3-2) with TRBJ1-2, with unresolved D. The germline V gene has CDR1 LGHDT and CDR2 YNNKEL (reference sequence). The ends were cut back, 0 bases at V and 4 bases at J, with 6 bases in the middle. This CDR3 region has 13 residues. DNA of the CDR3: TGTGCCAGCAGCCAAGATCTAGCCTATGGCTACACCTTC. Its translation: CASSQDLAYGYTF.

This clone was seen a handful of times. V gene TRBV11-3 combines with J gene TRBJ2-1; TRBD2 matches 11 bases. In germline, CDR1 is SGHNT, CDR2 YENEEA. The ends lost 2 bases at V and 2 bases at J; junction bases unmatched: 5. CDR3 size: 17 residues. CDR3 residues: CASSLLAGGLAYNEQFF. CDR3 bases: TGTGCCAGCAGCTTACTAGCGGGGGGCCTAGCCTACAATGAGCAGTTCTTC. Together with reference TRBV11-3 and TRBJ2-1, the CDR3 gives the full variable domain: EAGVVQSPRYKIIEKKQPVAFWCNPISGHNTLYWYLQNLGQGPELLIRYENEEAVDDSQLPKDRFSAERLKGVDSTLKIQPAELGDSAVYLCASSLLAGGLAYNEQFFGPGTRLTVL.

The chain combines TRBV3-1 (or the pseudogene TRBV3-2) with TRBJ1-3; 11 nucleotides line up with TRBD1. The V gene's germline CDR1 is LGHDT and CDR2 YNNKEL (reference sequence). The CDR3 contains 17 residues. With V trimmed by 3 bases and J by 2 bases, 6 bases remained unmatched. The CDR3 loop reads CASSHSGQGAAGNTIYF. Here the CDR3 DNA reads TGTGCCAGCAGCCACTCCGGACAGGGGGCGGCTGGAAACACCATATATTTT.

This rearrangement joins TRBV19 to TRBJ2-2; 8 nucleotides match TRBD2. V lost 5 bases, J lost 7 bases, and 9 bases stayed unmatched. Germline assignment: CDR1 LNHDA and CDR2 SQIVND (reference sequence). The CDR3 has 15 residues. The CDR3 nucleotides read TGTGCCAGTAGTGCCCCGGGACTAGTAAGCGGGGAGCTGTTTTTT. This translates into CASSAPGLVSGELFF.

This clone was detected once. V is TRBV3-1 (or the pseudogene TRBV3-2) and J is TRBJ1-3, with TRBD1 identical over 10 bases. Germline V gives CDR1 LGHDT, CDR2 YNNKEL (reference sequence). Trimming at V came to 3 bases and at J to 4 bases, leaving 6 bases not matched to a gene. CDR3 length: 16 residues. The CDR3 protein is CASSQGQGLGGNTIYF. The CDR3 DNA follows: TGTGCCAGCAGCCAGGGACAGGGGTTAGGAGGAAACACCATATATTTT.

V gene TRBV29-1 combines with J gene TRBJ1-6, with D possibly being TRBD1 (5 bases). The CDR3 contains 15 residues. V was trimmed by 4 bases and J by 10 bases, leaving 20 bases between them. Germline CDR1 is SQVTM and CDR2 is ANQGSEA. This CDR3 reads CSVAGDANIGSPLHF. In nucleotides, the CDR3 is TGCAGCGTTGCGGGGGATGCTAACATCGGCTCACCCCTCCACTTT.

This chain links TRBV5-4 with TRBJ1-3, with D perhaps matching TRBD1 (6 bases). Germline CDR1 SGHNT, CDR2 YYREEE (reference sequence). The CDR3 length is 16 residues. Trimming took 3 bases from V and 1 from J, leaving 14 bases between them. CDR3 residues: CASSSLTQGSGNTIYF. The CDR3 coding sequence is TGTGCCAGCAGCTCCCTGACACAGGGATCTGGAAACACCATATATTTT.

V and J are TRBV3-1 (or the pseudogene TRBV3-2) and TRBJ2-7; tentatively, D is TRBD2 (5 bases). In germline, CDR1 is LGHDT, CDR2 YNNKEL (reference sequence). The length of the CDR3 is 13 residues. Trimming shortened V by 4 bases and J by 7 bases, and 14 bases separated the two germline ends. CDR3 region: CASSPHSSGEQYF. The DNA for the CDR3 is TGTGCCAGCAGCCCACACAGCTCGGGGGAGCAGTACTTC.

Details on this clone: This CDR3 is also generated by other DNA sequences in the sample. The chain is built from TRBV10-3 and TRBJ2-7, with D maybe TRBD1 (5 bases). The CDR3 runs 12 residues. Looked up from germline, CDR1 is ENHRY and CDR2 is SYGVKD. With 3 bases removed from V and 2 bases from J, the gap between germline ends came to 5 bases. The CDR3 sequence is CAISEQAYEQYF. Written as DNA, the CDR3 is TGTGCCATCAGTGAACAGGCCTACGAGCAGTACTTC.

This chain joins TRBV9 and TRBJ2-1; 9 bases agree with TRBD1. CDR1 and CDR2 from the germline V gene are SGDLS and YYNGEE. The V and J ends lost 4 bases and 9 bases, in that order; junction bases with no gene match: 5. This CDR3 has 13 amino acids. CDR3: CASSPQGAGEQFF. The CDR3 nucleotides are TGTGCCAGCAGCCCACAGGGGGCGGGTGAGCAGTTCTTC.

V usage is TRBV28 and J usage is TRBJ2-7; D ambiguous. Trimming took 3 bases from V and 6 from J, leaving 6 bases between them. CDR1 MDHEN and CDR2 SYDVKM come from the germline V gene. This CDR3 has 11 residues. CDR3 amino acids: CASSLIGEQYF. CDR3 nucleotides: TGTGCCAGCAGTTTGATCGGCGAGCAGTACTTC.

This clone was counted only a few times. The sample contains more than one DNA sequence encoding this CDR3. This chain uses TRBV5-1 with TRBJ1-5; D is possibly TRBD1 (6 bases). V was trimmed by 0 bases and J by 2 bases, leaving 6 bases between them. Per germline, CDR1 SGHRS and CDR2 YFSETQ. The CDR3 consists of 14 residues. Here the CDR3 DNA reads TGCGCCAGCAGCTTGGAGGGGGGCAATCAGCCCCAGCATTTT. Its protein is CASSLEGGNQPQHF.

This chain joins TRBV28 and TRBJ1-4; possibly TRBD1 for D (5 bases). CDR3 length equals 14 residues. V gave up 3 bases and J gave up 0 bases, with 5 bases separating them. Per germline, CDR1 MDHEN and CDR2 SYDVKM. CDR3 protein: CASSFRATNEKLFF. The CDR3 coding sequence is TGTGCCAGCAGTTTCAGGGCAACTAATGAAAAACTGTTTTTT.